The rows below give T cell receptor beta chains drawn from one sample of a study of cytomegalovirus exposure and HLA in healthy donors. Here immunoSEQ multiplex PCR was the method, and the copy in TCRdb shows in-frame clones only, minus some. The sample lists about 56,000 clones, around nine tenths occurring once. The sequenced material came from PBMCs. The receptor source for this set is a man aged 18 to 30 in good health and CMV-seronegative. The CDR3 runs from the conserved cysteine through the conserved F or W. D genes are given only for firm matches. Size values are once, few and many counts, or a class for expanded clones, and some rows have none.

V	size	D	J	CDR3	DNA
TRBV10-3	once	TRBD2	TRBJ2-2	CATQAGLAGAGELFF	TGTGCCACGCAAGCTGGTCTAGCGGGAGCCGGGGAGCTGTTTTTT
TRBV5-6	.	TRBD2	TRBJ2-1	CASSLRLAGGHNEQFF	TGTGCCAGCAGCTTGAGACTAGCGGGAGGCCACAATGAGCAGTTCTTC
TRBV28	.	.	TRBJ2-3	CASSINTDTQYF	TGTGCCAGCAGTATTAATACAGATACGCAGTATTTT
TRBV4-1	.	TRBD2	TRBJ2-1	CASSQDQASGRFNEQFF	TGCGCCAGCAGCCAAGATCAGGCTAGCGGGAGATTTAATGAGCAGTTCTTC
TRBV7-2	.	TRBD1	TRBJ2-5	CASSQQGAETQYF	TGTGCCAGCAGCCAACAGGGGGCCGAGACCCAGTACTTC
TRBV6-4	.	TRBD1	TRBJ2-6	CASSDGTGGSGANVLTF	TGTGCCAGCAGTGACGGGACAGGGGGCTCTGGGGCCAACGTCCTGACTTTC
TRBV7-3	.	.	TRBJ1-1	CASSGPGETEAFF	TGTGCCAGCAGCGGCCCAGGGGAAACTGAAGCTTTCTTT
TRBV7-3	.	TRBD2	TRBJ2-1	CASSPISGGSYNEQFF	TGTGCCAGCAGTCCTATTAGCGGGGGCTCCTACAATGAGCAGTTCTTC
TRBV27	.	.	TRBJ1-2	CASSFGAGVRGYTF	TGTGCCAGCAGTTTTGGGGCAGGGGTTCGTGGCTACACCTTC
TRBV5-3	few	TRBD1	TRBJ1-1	CARSPPRRGPVMNTEAFF	TGTGCCAGAAGCCCCCCCCGCAGGGGGCCTGTCATGAACACTGAAGCTTTCTTT
TRBV15	.	.	TRBJ1-5	CATSSTGGLSQPQHF	TGTGCCACCAGCTCGACCGGAGGGTTAAGTCAGCCCCAGCATTTT
TRBV6-6	.	TRBD2	TRBJ2-7	CASSYSGTSNLYEQYF	TGTGCCAGCAGTTACTCAGGGACTAGCAACCTATACGAGCAGTACTTC
TRBV10-3	.	.	TRBJ2-5	CAIKEAGSRETQYF	TGTGCCATCAAAGAGGCGGGGAGTAGGGAGACCCAGTACTTC